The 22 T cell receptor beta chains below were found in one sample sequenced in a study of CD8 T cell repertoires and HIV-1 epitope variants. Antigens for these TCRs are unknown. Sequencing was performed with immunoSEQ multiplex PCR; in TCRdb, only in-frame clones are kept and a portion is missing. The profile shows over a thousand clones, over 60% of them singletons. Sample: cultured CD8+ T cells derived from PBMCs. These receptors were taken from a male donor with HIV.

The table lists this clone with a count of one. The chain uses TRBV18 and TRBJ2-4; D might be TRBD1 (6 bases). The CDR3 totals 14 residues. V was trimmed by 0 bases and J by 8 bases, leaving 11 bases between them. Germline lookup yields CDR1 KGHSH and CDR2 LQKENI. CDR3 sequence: CASSPPRGRDIQYF. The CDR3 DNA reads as TGTGCCAGCTCACCACCCAGGGGCCGGGACATTCAGTACTTC.

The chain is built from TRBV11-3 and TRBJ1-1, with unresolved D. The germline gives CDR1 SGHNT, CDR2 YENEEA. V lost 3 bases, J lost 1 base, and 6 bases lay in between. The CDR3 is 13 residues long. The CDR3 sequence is CASSFAGNTEAFF. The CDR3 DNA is TGTGCCAGCAGCTTCGCCGGGAACACTGAAGCTTTCTTT.

The CDR3 spells CASSLQGDYEQYF. The CDR3 nucleotides read TGTGCCAGCAGCTTACAGGGGGACTACGAGCAGTACTTC. The chain couples TRBV5-6 to TRBJ2-7, with TRBD1 matching over 8 bases. The CDR3 runs to 13 residues. The V segment lost 2 bases and the J segment 3 bases; nucleotides outside the gene matches: 1. Germline V CDR1 and CDR2: SGHDT, YYEEEE. Combining the CDR3 with reference TRBV5-6 and TRBJ2-7 gives the whole variable domain DAGVTQSPTHLIKTRGQQVTLRCSPKSGHDTVSWYQQALGQGPQFIFQYYEEEERQRGNFPDRFSGHQFPNYSSELNVNALLLGDSALYLCASSLQGDYEQYFGPGTRLTVT.

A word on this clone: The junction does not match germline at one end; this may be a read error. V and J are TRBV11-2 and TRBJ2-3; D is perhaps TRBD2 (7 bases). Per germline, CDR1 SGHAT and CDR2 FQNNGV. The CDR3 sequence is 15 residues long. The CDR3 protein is CASSLAGRGGDTQYF. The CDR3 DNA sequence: TGTGCCAGCAGTTTAGCTGGTAGGGGGGGAGATACGCAGTATTTT. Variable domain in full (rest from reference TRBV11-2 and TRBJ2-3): EAGVAQSPRYKIIEKRQSVAFWCNPISGHATLYWYQQILGQGPKLLIQFQNNGVVDDSQLPKDRFSAERLKGVDSTLKIQPAKLEDSAVYLCASSLAGRGGDTQYFGPGTRLTVL.

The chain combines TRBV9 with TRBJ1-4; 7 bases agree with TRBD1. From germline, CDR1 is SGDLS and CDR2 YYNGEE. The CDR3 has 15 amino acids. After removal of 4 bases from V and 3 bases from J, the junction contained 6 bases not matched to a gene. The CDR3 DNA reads TGTGCCAGCAGCCCAAGGGACAGTTCTAATGAAAAACTGTTTTTT. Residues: CASSPRDSSNEKLFF.

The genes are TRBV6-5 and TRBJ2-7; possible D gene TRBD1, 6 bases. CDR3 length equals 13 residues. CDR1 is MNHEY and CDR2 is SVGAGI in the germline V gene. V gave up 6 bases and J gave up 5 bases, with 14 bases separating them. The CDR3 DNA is TGTGCCAGCAGCCTCTTACAGGGAGACGAGCAGTACTTC. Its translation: CASSLLQGDEQYF.

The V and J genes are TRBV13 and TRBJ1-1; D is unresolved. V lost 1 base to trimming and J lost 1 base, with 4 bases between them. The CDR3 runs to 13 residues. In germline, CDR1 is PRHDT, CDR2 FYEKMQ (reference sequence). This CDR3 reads CASSLVGNTEAFF. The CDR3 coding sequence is TGTGCCAGCAGCTTAGTTGGGAACACTGAAGCTTTCTTT.

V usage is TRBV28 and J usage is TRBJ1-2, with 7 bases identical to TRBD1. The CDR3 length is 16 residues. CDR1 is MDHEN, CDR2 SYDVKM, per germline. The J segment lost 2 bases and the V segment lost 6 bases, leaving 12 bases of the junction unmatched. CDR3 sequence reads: CASSLSQGEGNYGYTF. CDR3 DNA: TGTGCCAGCAGCCTATCGCAGGGGGAGGGAAACTATGGCTACACCTTC.

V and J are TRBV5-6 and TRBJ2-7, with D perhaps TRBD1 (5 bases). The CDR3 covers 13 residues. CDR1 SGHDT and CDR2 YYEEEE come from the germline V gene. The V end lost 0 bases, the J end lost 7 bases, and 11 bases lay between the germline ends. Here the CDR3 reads CASSLGQSSEQYF. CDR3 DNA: TGTGCCAGCAGCTTGGGACAGTCCTCAGAGCAGTACTTC.

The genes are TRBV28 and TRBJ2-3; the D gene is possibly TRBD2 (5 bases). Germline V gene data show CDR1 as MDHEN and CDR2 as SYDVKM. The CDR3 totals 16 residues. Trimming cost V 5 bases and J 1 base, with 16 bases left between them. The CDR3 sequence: CASSHPATLGTDTQYF. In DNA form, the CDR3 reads TGTGCCAGCAGTCACCCGGCCACACTAGGCACAGATACGCAGTATTTT.

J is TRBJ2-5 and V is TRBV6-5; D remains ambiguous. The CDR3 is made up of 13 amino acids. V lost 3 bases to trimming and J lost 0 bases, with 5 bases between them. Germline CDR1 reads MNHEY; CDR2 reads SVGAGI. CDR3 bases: TGTGCCAGCAGTTATATCAACCAAGAGACCCAGTACTTC. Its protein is CASSYINQETQYF.

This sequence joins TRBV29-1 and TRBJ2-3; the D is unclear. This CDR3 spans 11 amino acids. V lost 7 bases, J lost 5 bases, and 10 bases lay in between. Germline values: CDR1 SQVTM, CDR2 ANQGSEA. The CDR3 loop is CSASLGDTQYF. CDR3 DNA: TGCAGCGCTAGTTTGGGAGATACGCAGTATTTT.

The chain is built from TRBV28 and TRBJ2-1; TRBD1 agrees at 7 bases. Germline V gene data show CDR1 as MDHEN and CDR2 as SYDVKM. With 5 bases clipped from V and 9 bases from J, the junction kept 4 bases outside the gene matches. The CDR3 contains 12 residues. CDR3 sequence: CASSPGGSEQFF. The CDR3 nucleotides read TGTGCCAGCAGTCCAGGGGGAAGTGAGCAGTTCTTC.

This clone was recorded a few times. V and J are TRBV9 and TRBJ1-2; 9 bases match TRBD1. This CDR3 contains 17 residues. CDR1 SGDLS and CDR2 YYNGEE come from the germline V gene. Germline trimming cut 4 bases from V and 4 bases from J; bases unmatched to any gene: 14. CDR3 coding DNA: TGTGCCAGCAGCCCGACCGGGACAGGGAGTAGGGCCTATGGCTACACCTTC. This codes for CASSPTGTGSRAYGYTF.

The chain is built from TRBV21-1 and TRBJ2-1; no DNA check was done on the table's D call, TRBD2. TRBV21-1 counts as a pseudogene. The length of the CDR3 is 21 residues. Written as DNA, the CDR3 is TGTGCCAGCAGCGGAGAACCGGGACTAGCGGGAGGGCCCCCCTCCTACAATGAGCAGTTCTTC. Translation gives CASSGEPGLAGGPPSYNEQFF.

The CDR3 DNA is TGCGCCAGCAGCTTTGGCAGGGGTGGCTACACCTTC. Translating it yields CASSFGRGGYTF. The V and J genes are TRBV5-1 and TRBJ1-2; maybe TRBD1 (6 bases). This CDR3 has 12 amino acids. Germline values: CDR1 SGHRS, CDR2 YFSETQ. V lost 2 bases, J lost 7 bases, and 9 bases lay in between. The full variable domain, completed using reference TRBV5-1 and TRBJ1-2, is KAGVTQTPRYLIKTRGQQVTLSCSPISGHRSVSWYQQTPGQGLQFLFEYFSETQRNKGNFPGRFSGRQFSNSRSEMNVSTLELGDSALYLCASSFGRGGYTFGSGTRLTVV.

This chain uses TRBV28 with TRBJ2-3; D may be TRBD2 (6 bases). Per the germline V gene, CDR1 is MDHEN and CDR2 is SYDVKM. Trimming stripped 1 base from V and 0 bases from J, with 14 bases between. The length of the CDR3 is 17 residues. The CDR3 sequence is CASSLSERAGSTDTQYF. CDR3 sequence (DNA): TGTGCCAGCAGTTTATCGGAGCGGGCGGGTAGCACAGATACGCAGTATTTT.

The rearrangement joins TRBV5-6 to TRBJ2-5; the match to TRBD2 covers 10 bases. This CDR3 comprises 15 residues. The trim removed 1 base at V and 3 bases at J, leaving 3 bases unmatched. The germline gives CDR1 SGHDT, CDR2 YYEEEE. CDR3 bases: TGTGCCAGCAGCTTGCTAGCGGGGGTGGAAGAGACCCAGTACTTC. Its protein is CASSLLAGVEETQYF.

CDR3 in amino acids: CASSEVEEETQYF. In nucleotides, the CDR3 is TGCGCCAGCAGTGAGGTGGAGGAAGAGACCCAGTACTTC. The gene calls are TRBV10-2 and TRBJ2-5; weak D call: TRBD2 (5 bases). The CDR3 has 13 amino acids. Trimming shortened V by 2 bases and J by 3 bases, and 7 bases separated the two germline ends. The germline gives CDR1 WSHSY, CDR2 SAAADI.

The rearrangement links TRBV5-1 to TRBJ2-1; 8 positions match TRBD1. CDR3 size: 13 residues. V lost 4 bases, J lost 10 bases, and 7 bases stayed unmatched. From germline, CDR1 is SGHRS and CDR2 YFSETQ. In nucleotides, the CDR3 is TGCGCCAGCAGCCGTGGGACAGGTAACGAGCAGTTCTTC. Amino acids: CASSRGTGNEQFF. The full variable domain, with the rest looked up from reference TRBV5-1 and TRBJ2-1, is KAGVTQTPRYLIKTRGQQVTLSCSPISGHRSVSWYQQTPGQGLQFLFEYFSETQRNKGNFPGRFSGRQFSNSRSEMNVSTLELGDSALYLCASSRGTGNEQFFGPGTRLTVL.

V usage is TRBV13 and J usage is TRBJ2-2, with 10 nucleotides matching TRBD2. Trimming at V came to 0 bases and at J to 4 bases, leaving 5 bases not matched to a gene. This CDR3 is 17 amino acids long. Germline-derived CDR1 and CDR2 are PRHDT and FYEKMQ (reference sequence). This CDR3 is CASSLGWASGSTGELFF. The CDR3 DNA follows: TGTGCCAGCAGCTTAGGTTGGGCTAGCGGGAGCACCGGGGAGCTGTTTTTT.

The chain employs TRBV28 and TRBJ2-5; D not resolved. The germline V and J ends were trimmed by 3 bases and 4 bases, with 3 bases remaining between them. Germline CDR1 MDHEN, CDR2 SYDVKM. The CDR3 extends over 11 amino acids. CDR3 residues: CASSFRETQYF. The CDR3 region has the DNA TGTGCCAGCAGTTTTCGAGAGACCCAGTACTTC.